These T cell receptor beta chains were read from a single sample in a study of blood T cell repertoires in COVID-19. Some clones are missing from TCRdb's copy, which holds only in-frame ones; the method was immunoSEQ multiplex PCR. The repertoire holds over 200,000 clones, with roughly 89% as singletons. Sequencing was performed on PBMCs or T cells enriched from blood (not recorded which). Receptors were obtained from a man aged 25 to 45 who had been exposed to COVID-19. Each CDR3 is given with its conserved first and last residue. A D gene is named only where the DNA matches it firmly. Only part of the rows carry a size: once, few, many, or a class if the clone is expanded.

D gene,clone size,V gene,J gene,CDR3 DNA,CDR3 protein
-,-,TRBV6-6,TRBJ2-7,TGTGCCAGCAGTTACTTTCCTATTTTGTTCTACGAGCAGTACTTC,CASSYFPILFYEQYF
-,-,TRBV13,TRBJ2-2,TGTGCCAGCAGCCGATCAGCGGAGACGAACACCGGGGAGCTGTTTTTT,CASSRSAETNTGELFF
-,-,TRBV7-3,TRBJ2-4,TGTGCCAGCAGCTTGGAGCCGACGGGAAACATTCAGTACTTC,CASSLEPTGNIQYF
-,-,TRBV7-2,TRBJ2-7,TGTGCCAGCAGCGACCCTTCAACGACACCTGAGCAGTACTTC,CASSDPSTTPEQYF
-,once,TRBV28,TRBJ2-1,TGTGCCAGCCCCCCCATTTACGAGAGAGACAGGGACTCGGGTGAGCAGTTCTTC,CASPPIYERDRDSGEQFF
-,-,TRBV18,TRBJ1-2,TGTGCCAGCTCACCAGGAACAGACTATGGCTACACCTTC,CASSPGTDYGYTF
TRBD2,-,TRBV7-3,TRBJ2-5,TGTGCCAGCAGCTTAGTCTCTCTAGCGGCAGAGGAGAGGACCCAGTACTTC,CASSLVSLAAEERTQYF
-,-,TRBV29-1,TRBJ2-3,TGCAGCGCTCTAACCATCGGGGGTGGTACAGATACGCAGTATTTT,CSALTIGGGTDTQYF
-,-,TRBV6-1,TRBJ2-7,TGTGCCAGCAGTGAAGAAGCGTGGGGCTTCTACGAGCAGTACTTC,CASSEEAWGFYEQYF
-,-,TRBV3-1/TRBV3-2,TRBJ2-3,TGTGCCAGCAGCCAGTCGCAGGAAGATACGCAGTATTTT,CASSQSQEDTQYF
-,-,TRBV30,TRBJ2-3,TGTGCCTGGGGGGGAGCCAGGGATACGCAGTATTTT,CAWGGARDTQYF
TRBD2,-,TRBV10-3,TRBJ2-7,TGTGCCACCACACTAGCGGGGGGAAACGAGCAGTACTTC,CATTLAGGNEQYF
TRBD1,-,TRBV29-1,TRBJ1-2,TGCAGCGTAACCGGGGACAGTTATGGCTACACCTTC,CSVTGDSYGYTF
-,-,TRBV25-1,TRBJ1-2,TGTGCCAGCAAGAAACAGGAAGGTGGCTACACCTTC,CASKKQEGGYTF
TRBD1,-,TRBV19,TRBJ2-7,TGTGCCAGTATCGGACAGGGCGGGGAGCAGTACTTC,CASIGQGGEQYF
-,-,TRBV6-5,TRBJ1-1,TGTGCCAGCAGGGGCATGGGAGGGGGCACTGAAGCTTTCTTT,CASRGMGGGTEAFF
-,-,TRBV29-1,TRBJ2-3,TGCAGCGTTGAAGCCTTAGACAACACAGATACGCAGTATTTT,CSVEALDNTDTQYF
-,-,TRBV9,TRBJ1-2,TGTGCCAGCATCCGAGCGGGGCACTATGGCTACACCTTC,CASIRAGHYGYTF
-,-,TRBV6-5,TRBJ1-1,TGTGCCAGCAGTTCGAAGGGAGGTGAGGGCACTGAAGCTTTCTTT,CASSSKGGEGTEAFF
-,-,TRBV14,TRBJ2-7,TGTGCCAGCAGCCAAACCCCGGTTTACGAGCAGTACTTC,CASSQTPVYEQYF
TRBD1,-,TRBV5-1,TRBJ2-7,TGCGCCAGCAGCTCCCTAGGGGACAGGCCTAAGGCCTCACCCTACGAGCAGTACTTC,CASSSLGDRPKASPYEQYF
-,-,TRBV5-5,TRBJ2-7,TGTGCCAGCAGCATTACAGGTTACGAGCAGTACTTC,CASSITGYEQYF
-,-,TRBV4-1,TRBJ2-1,TGCGCCAGCAGCCCGGACAGTTACAATGAGCAGTTCTTC,CASSPDSYNEQFF
-,-,TRBV2,TRBJ2-5,TGTGCCAGCAGTGTAGATATAGGGAGAGAGACCCAGTACTTC,CASSVDIGRETQYF
-,-,TRBV11-3,TRBJ2-1,TGTGCCAGCAGCTTAGGTGGGGGGGCCGGTAATGAGCAGTTCTTC,CASSLGGGAGNEQFF
-,few,TRBV10-3,TRBJ1-1,TGTGCCATCAGGAGTTGGAGTAACACTGAAGCTTTCTTT,CAIRSWSNTEAFF
-,-,TRBV4-3,TRBJ2-2,TGCGCCAGCAGCCAAGTGGTACGGACCGGGGAGCTGTTTTTT,CASSQVVRTGELFF
-,-,TRBV18,TRBJ1-2,TGTGCCAGCTCACCTCTACGGGGGGAGACGTATGGCTACACCTTC,CASSPLRGETYGYTF
-,-,TRBV3-1/TRBV3-2,TRBJ2-7,TGTGCCAGCAGCCCAGAACAGGGAAGGCCCTACGAGCAGTACTTC,CASSPEQGRPYEQYF
TRBD2,-,TRBV5-5,TRBJ2-5,TGTGCCAGCAGCCCAGCGGGGTCGGGCGGGGAGACCCAGTACTTC,CASSPAGSGGETQYF
-,-,TRBV19,TRBJ1-4,TGTGCCAGTACCCCCGGCGACTATGCAACTAATGAAAAACTGTTTTTT,CASTPGDYATNEKLFF
-,-,TRBV7-9,TRBJ2-5,TGTGCCAGCAGCTTTTCAGTCGAGAGGTCAGAGACCCAGTACTTC,CASSFSVERSETQYF
-,-,TRBV7-9,TRBJ2-3,TGTGCCAGCAGCAGGGGACAAAGCACAGATACGCAGTATTTT,CASSRGQSTDTQYF
TRBD2,-,TRBV19,TRBJ2-2,TGTGCCAGTAGCCATGGACTAGCGGGCGGGGAGCTGTTTTTT,CASSHGLAGGELFF
TRBD2,-,TRBV7-7,TRBJ2-3,TGTGCCAGCAGCTTCGGACTAGCGGACACAGATACGCAGTATTTT,CASSFGLADTDTQYF
-,-,TRBV9,TRBJ1-1,TGTGCCAGCAGCGGAGGGGGCACTGAAGCTTTCTTT,CASSGGGTEAFF
-,-,TRBV19,TRBJ1-5,TGTGCCAGTAGTATAGGCAGGAACAATCAGCCCCAGCATTTT,CASSIGRNNQPQHF
TRBD2,-,TRBV12-3/TRBV12-4,TRBJ2-3,TGTGCCATTGTAGCGGGGGGGTCAGATACGCAGTATTTT,CAIVAGGSDTQYF
-,-,TRBV13,TRBJ2-3,TGTGCCAGCAGTCTAACCGTGAGGGCGCAGTATTTT,CASSLTVRAQYF
-,-,TRBV6-1,TRBJ1-1,TGTGCCAGCAGGGAAGGTTTAGATTCAACGGCTTTCTTT,CASREGLDSTAFF
-,-,TRBV4-2,TRBJ2-3,TGTGCCAGCAGCCAAGATTGGGGAGGCACAGATACGCAGTATTTT,CASSQDWGGTDTQYF
-,few,TRBV6-4,TRBJ2-1,TGTGCCAGTTCTAGCGACTCCTACAATGAGCAGTTCTTC,CASSSDSYNEQFF
-,few,TRBV2,TRBJ1-2,TGTGCCAGCAGTGAAGTGACGGACTACTATGGCTACACCTTC,CASSEVTDYYGYTF
-,-,TRBV27,TRBJ1-1,TGTGCCAGCAGCCGCCGCGTGTCTGAAGCTTTCTTT,CASSRRVSEAFF
-,-,TRBV29-1,TRBJ1-2,TGCAGCGTTGAAGAATGGGGCGGTTCTAACTATGGCTACACCTTC,CSVEEWGGSNYGYTF
-,-,TRBV2,TRBJ1-2,TGTGCCAGCAGGACCGAGGCGGGCTACACCTTC,CASRTEAGYTF
-,-,TRBV11-2,TRBJ2-7,TGTGCCAGCAGCTTAGATCTACCTTCCTACGAGCAGTACTTC,CASSLDLPSYEQYF
TRBD2,-,TRBV30,TRBJ2-1,TGTGCCTGGAGTGTCTGGACTAGCAATGAGCAGTTCTTC,CAWSVWTSNEQFF
TRBD1,-,TRBV11-2,TRBJ1-1,TGTGCCAGCAGCACCCGGACAGGGAACACTGAAGCTTTCTTT,CASSTRTGNTEAFF
TRBD1,-,TRBV5-1,TRBJ1-1,TGCGCCAGCAGCGGGGACAGCGACACTGAAGCTTTCTTT,CASSGDSDTEAFF